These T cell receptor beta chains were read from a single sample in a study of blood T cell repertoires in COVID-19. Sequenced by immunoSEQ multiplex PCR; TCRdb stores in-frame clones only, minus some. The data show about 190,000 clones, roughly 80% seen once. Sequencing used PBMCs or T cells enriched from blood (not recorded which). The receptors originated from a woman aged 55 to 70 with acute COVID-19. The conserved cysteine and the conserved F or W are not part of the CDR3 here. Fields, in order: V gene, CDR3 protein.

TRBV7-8 ASSPPRGRGNTEAF
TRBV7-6 ASSLITGSTDTQY
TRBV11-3 ASSPASGGNNEQF
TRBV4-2 ASSHQTGDGYT
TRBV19 ASRDRGKGNQPQH
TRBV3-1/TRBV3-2 ASSRTSGNYNEQF
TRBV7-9 ASSLADGTGGSEKLF
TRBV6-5 ASRSRQGGGYT
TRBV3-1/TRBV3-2 ASTESGGRELF
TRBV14 ASSRVTGGYNEQF
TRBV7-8 ASSPTRGGGYT
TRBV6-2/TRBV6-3 ASSPWRAGSYEQY
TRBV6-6 ASSLDRDYGYT